This is a list of T cell receptor beta chains from one sample in a study of cytomegalovirus exposure and HLA in healthy donors. Measured with immunoSEQ multiplex PCR; TCRdb has only the in-frame clones, and not every one. The sample includes about 100,000 clones, less than 80% of them seen just once. Material for sequencing was PBMCs. The receptor source for this set is a man between 35 and 55 years old in good health and CMV-seronegative. Each CDR3 is given with its conserved first and last residue. The order of the fields is D gene, J gene, clone size, V gene, CDR3 DNA, CDR3 protein. A D gene is named only where the DNA matches it firmly. Some rows mark clone size as missing; the rest say once, few, many or name a class of expanded clone.

D: .; J: TRBJ1-4; size: .; V: TRBV11-2; DNA: TGTGCCAGCAGCTTGGCAGGGAATGAAAAACTGTTTTTT; CDR3: CASSLAGNEKLFF
D: .; J: TRBJ1-2; size: .; V: TRBV6-5; DNA: TGTGCCACCACAATAAACTATGGCTACACCTTC; CDR3: CATTINYGYTF
D: TRBD1; J: TRBJ2-2; size: .; V: TRBV11-2; DNA: TGTGCCAGCAGCTTAGAGAGGGGGCGCGCCGGGGAGCTGTTTTTT; CDR3: CASSLERGRAGELFF
D: .; J: TRBJ2-1; size: .; V: TRBV7-3; DNA: TGTTCCAGCAGTAGACAGGGGGCAGGTGGAACTAGCGGGCTCTATGAGCAGTTCTTC; CDR3: CSSSRQGAGGTSGLYEQFF
D: TRBD1; J: TRBJ2-4; size: once; V: TRBV5-6; DNA: TGTGCCAGCAGCCCGGACAGGGGAAGGAGAAACATTCAGTACTTC; CDR3: CASSPDRGRRNIQYF
D: TRBD2; J: TRBJ2-3; size: .; V: TRBV10-2; DNA: TGCGCCAGCAGTGAGTGGCTAGCGGGGACCTTTGGGACAGATACGCAGTATTTT; CDR3: CASSEWLAGTFGTDTQYF
D: TRBD1; J: TRBJ1-6; size: once; V: TRBV19; DNA: TGTGCCAGTAGTATAGTTCAGGGGGCCGGCCATTCACCCCTCCACTTT; CDR3: CASSIVQGAGHSPLHF
D: TRBD1; J: TRBJ1-5; size: .; V: TRBV7-2; DNA: TGTGCCAGCAGCAGGGGGACAGGGGGCTTTAGCAATCAGCCCCAGCATTTT; CDR3: CASSRGTGGFSNQPQHF
D: .; J: TRBJ2-5; size: .; V: TRBV1; DNA: TGCACCAGCAGCCAACGCCAGTACCAAGAGACCCAGTACTTC; CDR3: CTSSQRQYQETQYF
D: .; J: TRBJ1-4; size: .; V: TRBV6-5; DNA: TGTGCCAGCACCCCCGCAGGGGAAAAACTGTTTTTT; CDR3: CASTPAGEKLFF
D: TRBD1; J: TRBJ2-5; size: few; V: TRBV6-5; DNA: TGTGCCAGCAGAAGATGGACAGGGCAAGAGACCCAGTACTTC; CDR3: CASRRWTGQETQYF
D: .; J: TRBJ1-2; size: .; V: TRBV20-1; DNA: TGCAGTGCTAGCCTCCGGGGCTACACCTTC; CDR3: CSASLRGYTF
D: .; J: TRBJ2-1; size: .; V: TRBV7-2; DNA: TGTGCCAGCAGCCACGACAGGTCGTCTCTCTACAATGAGCAGTTCTTC; CDR3: CASSHDRSSLYNEQFF
D: .; J: TRBJ1-6; size: .; V: TRBV4-1; DNA: TGCGCCAGCAGCCAAGATCTTGAGGAGGCGTATAATTCACCCCTCCACTTT; CDR3: CASSQDLEEAYNSPLHF
D: .; J: TRBJ1-1; size: .; V: TRBV6-1; DNA: TGTGCCAGCAGTGAACGAACGGCCCAGAGACTTGAAGCTTTCTTT; CDR3: CASSERTAQRLEAFF
D: .; J: TRBJ1-4; size: few; V: TRBV7-7; DNA: TGTGCTAGCAGCTTAGTAACAGATGAAAAACTGTTTTTT; CDR3: CASSLVTDEKLFF
D: TRBD1; J: TRBJ2-5; size: few; V: TRBV4-1; DNA: TGCGCCAGCAGCCGCGCCGGACAGGCCCAAGAGACCCAGTACTTC; CDR3: CASSRAGQAQETQYF
D: .; J: TRBJ1-6; size: .; V: TRBV6-5; DNA: TGTGCCAGCAGCGCAGCCTATAATTCACCCCTCCACTTT; CDR3: CASSAAYNSPLHF
D: TRBD1; J: TRBJ1-5; size: once; V: TRBV6-1; DNA: TGTGCCAGCAGTGAAGGGACAGGGGGCAATCAGCCCCAGCATTTT; CDR3: CASSEGTGGNQPQHF
D: .; J: TRBJ2-1; size: .; V: TRBV7-2; DNA: TGTGCCAGCAGCTCCTCTCGAGGGAATGAGCAGTTCTTC; CDR3: CASSSSRGNEQFF
D: TRBD1; J: TRBJ2-7; size: once; V: TRBV4-1; DNA: TGCGCCAGCAAACCGGGACAGGGGGGATCCGAGCAGTACTTC; CDR3: CASKPGQGGSEQYF
D: TRBD1; J: TRBJ1-1; size: .; V: TRBV5-4; DNA: TGTGCCAGCAGCACCTGGACAGGGGGATCCACTGAAGCTTTCTTT; CDR3: CASSTWTGGSTEAFF
D: .; J: TRBJ1-5; size: .; V: TRBV28; DNA: TGTGCCATCCGGGGGGAGGGACGCAATCAGCCCCAGCATTTT; CDR3: CAIRGEGRNQPQHF
D: .; J: TRBJ1-2; size: once; V: TRBV6-1; DNA: TGTGCCAGCTCCCCATTAGATGGCTACACCTTC; CDR3: CASSPLDGYTF
D: .; J: TRBJ2-1; size: .; V: TRBV2; DNA: TGTGCCAGCAGTGAAGCAGCGAATGAGCAGTTCTTC; CDR3: CASSEAANEQFF
D: .; J: TRBJ1-1; size: .; V: TRBV5-1; DNA: TGCGCCAGCAGAGGTGGAGTGGAGCAGGGTAAGGCTTTCTTT; CDR3: CASRGGVEQGKAFF
D: TRBD2; J: TRBJ2-1; size: few; V: TRBV5-1; DNA: TGCGCCAGCAGCTTGGTAGTTAGCGGGGGCTACAATGAGCAGTTCTTC; CDR3: CASSLVVSGGYNEQFF
D: TRBD1; J: TRBJ1-1; size: .; V: TRBV27; DNA: TGTGCCACTACGGACAGGGGCACTGAAGCTTTCTTT; CDR3: CATTDRGTEAFF
D: TRBD1; J: TRBJ1-2; size: .; V: TRBV6-1; DNA: TGTGCCAGCAGTGATATTGGGACAGGGAAAAACTATGGCTACACCTTC; CDR3: CASSDIGTGKNYGYTF
D: .; J: TRBJ1-2; size: few; V: TRBV19; DNA: TGTGCCAGTAGTCCGACCGGCCCCAGGGTTGGAGATGGCTACACCTTC; CDR3: CASSPTGPRVGDGYTF
D: .; J: TRBJ2-6; size: .; V: TRBV13; DNA: TGTGCCAGCAGCGGCCGGGATGCAGATCCGGCTGGGGCCAACGTCCTGACTTTC; CDR3: CASSGRDADPAGANVLTF
D: .; J: TRBJ1-1; size: once; V: TRBV6-5; DNA: TGTGCCAGCAGTTCCCGGGTGCGGGAGAGCACTGAAGCTTTCTTT; CDR3: CASSSRVRESTEAFF
D: TRBD1; J: TRBJ1-5; size: once; V: TRBV19; DNA: TGTGCCAGTAGTCCAGGACAGGGGGCCGATCAGCCCCAGCATTTT; CDR3: CASSPGQGADQPQHF
D: TRBD2; J: TRBJ2-2; size: .; V: TRBV5-5; DNA: TGTGCCAGCAGCTTGGATGGAGGACTAGCGGTTAACACCGGGGAGCTGTTTTTT; CDR3: CASSLDGGLAVNTGELFF
D: .; J: TRBJ1-6; size: .; V: TRBV2; DNA: TGTGCCAGCAGTAGATTCTCAGGCATCCCAATGGGGGAGGGGATTTCACCCCTCCACTTT; CDR3: CASSRFSGIPMGEGISPLHF
D: TRBD1; J: TRBJ1-1; size: .; V: TRBV5-3; DNA: TGTGCCAGAACCTTGACAGGGCCGAACACTGAAGCTTTCTTT; CDR3: CARTLTGPNTEAFF
D: TRBD2; J: TRBJ2-3; size: .; V: TRBV2; DNA: TGTGCCAGCAGGAGACTAGCGGGGGGGGTAGATACGCAGTATTTT; CDR3: CASRRLAGGVDTQYF
D: .; J: TRBJ1-2; size: few; V: TRBV25-1; DNA: TGTGCCAGCAGTACAGTCTACGGCTACACCTTC; CDR3: CASSTVYGYTF
D: TRBD1; J: TRBJ1-6; size: once; V: TRBV30; DNA: TGTGCCTGGAGTGTAGGGACAGCTAATTCCCCCCTCCACTTT; CDR3: CAWSVGTANSPLHF
D: TRBD1; J: TRBJ2-7; size: .; V: TRBV5-1; DNA: TGCGCCAGCAGGACCGGGACAGGGGGCTCGGAGCAGTACTTC; CDR3: CASRTGTGGSEQYF
D: .; J: TRBJ2-1; size: .; V: TRBV29-1; DNA: TGCAGCGTTGACAGCAGCGGGTCCTCCTACAATGAGCAGTTCTTC; CDR3: CSVDSSGSSYNEQFF
D: .; J: TRBJ1-1; size: .; V: TRBV11-2; DNA: TGTGCCAGCAGCTTAGCGCACAGGGCTAACACTGAAGCTTTCTTT; CDR3: CASSLAHRANTEAFF
D: TRBD1; J: TRBJ1-2; size: .; V: TRBV6-5; DNA: TGTGCCAGCAGGAGCCTACAGGGGAACTATGGCTACACCTTC; CDR3: CASRSLQGNYGYTF
D: TRBD1; J: TRBJ1-6; size: few; V: TRBV19; DNA: TGTGCCAGTACAGACAGGGGAACCTATAATTCACCCCTCCACTTT; CDR3: CASTDRGTYNSPLHF
D: .; J: TRBJ1-1; size: .; V: TRBV25-1; DNA: TGTGCCAGCAGTGAACCGGGAATGAACACTGAAGCTTTCTTT; CDR3: CASSEPGMNTEAFF
D: TRBD1; J: TRBJ1-2; size: .; V: TRBV6-6; DNA: TGTGCCAGCAGTATCGACAGGGCTGGCTACACCTTC; CDR3: CASSIDRAGYTF
D: .; J: TRBJ2-7; size: once; V: TRBV6-1; DNA: TGTGCCAGCATGGCGGCCCTTACAGGCTACGAGCAGTACTTC; CDR3: CASMAALTGYEQYF
D: TRBD1; J: TRBJ1-5; size: .; V: TRBV6-6; DNA: TGTGCCAGCAGTTACGGGGACAGCTACTATCAGCCCCAGCATTTT; CDR3: CASSYGDSYYQPQHF
D: .; J: TRBJ2-7; size: .; V: TRBV6-6; DNA: TGTGCCAGCAGTTCTTGGGGGGAGGTCTCCTACGAGCAGTACTTC; CDR3: CASSSWGEVSYEQYF
D: TRBD1; J: TRBJ1-5; size: .; V: TRBV7-9; DNA: TGTGCCAGCAGCCGGGACAGTAGCAATCAGCCCCAGCATTTT; CDR3: CASSRDSSNQPQHF
D: TRBD1; J: TRBJ1-5; size: .; V: TRBV18; DNA: TGTGCCAGCTCAGGTGCGACAGGGGAGAATAGCAATCAGCCCCAGCATTTT; CDR3: CASSGATGENSNQPQHF
D: TRBD1; J: TRBJ2-5; size: .; V: TRBV7-4; DNA: TGTGCCAGCAGCGCCCCCTCGAAGCAGGGGGAAGAGACCCAGTACTTC; CDR3: CASSAPSKQGEETQYF
D: .; J: TRBJ2-6; size: .; V: TRBV2; DNA: TGTGCCAGCAGTGAAAATACAGCTGGGGCCAACGTCCTGACTTTC; CDR3: CASSENTAGANVLTF
D: .; J: TRBJ1-1; size: few; V: TRBV28; DNA: TGTGCCAGCAGTTCGAACCCCGGCAGGGCCTCGAACACTGAAGCTTTCTTT; CDR3: CASSSNPGRASNTEAFF
D: .; J: TRBJ2-3; size: few; V: TRBV6-4; DNA: TGTGCCAGCAGTGACTCGATGGGGGGGGCAGCAGATACGCAGTATTTT; CDR3: CASSDSMGGAADTQYF
D: TRBD1; J: TRBJ1-6; size: .; V: TRBV7-8; DNA: TGTGCCAGCAGCTTAGGGAGGGACAGCTCCTATAATTCCCCCCTCCACTTT; CDR3: CASSLGRDSSYNSPLHF
D: TRBD1; J: TRBJ1-4; size: .; V: TRBV6-4; DNA: TGTGCCAGCAGTGACTCAGGACAGGGGGGAAAACTGTTTTTT; CDR3: CASSDSGQGGKLFF
D: TRBD2; J: TRBJ2-1; size: .; V: TRBV6-5; DNA: TGTGCCAGCACCCCCACGGGGGGAACCTACAATGAGCAGTTCTTC; CDR3: CASTPTGGTYNEQFF